This entry lists 6 T cell receptor beta chains sequenced from one sample in a study of tumor and adjacent non-tumor tissue in lung cancer (dated by TCRdb to 2016 to 2019). The library came from multiplex PCR. Sequencing took place on an Illumina HiSeq 2500. TCRbeta libraries were constructed through three rounds of nested PCR with primers (Table S4) according to protocols adapted from ARM-PCR. TCRdb took the public reads, trimmed them with fastp at Q25, ran MiXCR for clone calling and kept in-frame beta chains. For every CDR3 protein sequence, its rows merge into one entry that carries the most common genes and DNA. The sample table contains about 67,000 distinct CDR3 sequences; only one count was recorded for 76% of them. 40% to 45% of the sample is taken by the ten largest. RNA was isolated from bulk unsorted tissue, and RNA quality was assessed with a NanoDrop ND-1000 and an Agilent 2100. For the normal lung samples, distant non-tumor tissue was collected more than 3 cm away from the tumor edge.

The source material was distant non-tumor lung tissue. These receptors were collected from a man aged 60 to 69 with non-small cell lung cancer.

This clonotype was detected only a few times. The V and J genes are TRBV5-1 and TRBJ1-3; D not certain. Trimming removed 3 bases from V and 4 bases from J, with 11 bases in between. The CDR3 contains 14 residues. The germline CDR1 and CDR2 sequences are SGHRS and YFSETQ. CDR3: CASSSDGAGNTIYF. The CDR3 nucleotides read TGCGCCAGCAGCTCCGACGGAGCAGGAAACACCATATATTTT.

This clonotype was seen only a few times. The CDR3 spells CASRQSSGNTIYF. As DNA, the CDR3 is TGTGCCAGCAGACAAAGCTCTGGAAACACCATATATTTT. This chain uses TRBV6-5 with TRBJ1-3; D is ambiguous. This CDR3 has 13 amino acids. Trimming stripped 6 bases from V and 0 bases from J, with 6 bases between. From germline, CDR1 is MNHEY and CDR2 SVGAGI.

The CDR3 DNA is TGTGCCAGCAGTTGCTCCCTCAGGGGTGGGGTTGAAGCTTTCTTT. It specifies CASSCSLRGGVEAFF. This rearrangement joins TRBV6-5 to TRBJ1-1; D might be TRBD1 (6 bases). Trimming stripped 4 bases from V and 7 bases from J, with 19 bases between. The germline gives CDR1 MNHEY, CDR2 SVGAGI. The CDR3 is made up of 15 amino acids.

In regard to this clonotype: A clone one base away is much larger, so this may be a read error. This is likely a read error, given that the CDR3 carries no conserved phenylalanine or tryptophan at its end. The rearrangement links TRBV28 to TRBJ2-7; a possible D gene is TRBD2 (6 bases). The germline gives CDR1 MDHEN, CDR2 SYDVKM. V was shortened by 6 bases and J by 4 bases, with 19 bases between the two germline ends. The CDR3 length is 15 residues. CDR3 in amino acids: CASRPGSGEMYEQYS. CDR3 in DNA: TGTGCCAGCAGACCCGGTTCGGGGGAGATGTACGAGCAGTACTCC.

This clonotype was found once. At one boundary the junction diverges from the germline segment, which might be a read error. V gene TRBV29-1 combines with J gene TRBJ2-1; D gene uncertain. The CDR3 is made up of 14 amino acids. Germline V gene data show CDR1 as SQVTM and CDR2 as ANQGSEA. Here the CDR3 DNA reads TGCAGCGTTGAGGAGCCAGGAATCTACAATGAGCAGTTTTTC. This sequence encodes CSVEEPGIYNEQFF.

V and J are TRBV20-1 and TRBJ2-3; D is possibly TRBD1 or TRBD2 (5 bases each). Germline V lookup: CDR1 DFQATT, CDR2 SNEGSKA (reference sequence). The V end lost 7 bases, the J end lost 0 bases, and 20 bases lay between the germline ends. The CDR3 consists of 16 residues. The CDR3 region is CSDGGMAVGSTDTQYF. The CDR3 bases are TGCAGTGATGGGGGAATGGCGGTAGGCAGCACAGATACGCAGTATTTT.